These T cell receptor beta chains were read from a single sample in a study of post-analysis software for immune sequencing data. MiXCR, run by TCRdb on the PCR reads, gives a single entry per CDR3 protein. The table lists fewer than 850,000 distinct CDR3 sequences, 25% to 30% of them singletons, with approximately 0.6% in the top ten. Sequencing was performed on blood. The receptors were gathered from a girl aged 10-17 years with multiple sclerosis. Both conserved end residues are part of each CDR3. D genes are given only for firm matches. Clone size is not always given. Where it is, it says once, few, many or a class for expanded clones.

CASSYLGTGAQASSYNEQFF,TGTGCCAGCAGTTACTTAGGTACGGGGGCGCAGGCCAGCTCCTACAATGAGCAGTTCTTC,.,.,TRBV6-5,TRBJ2-1
CASSRWLTDTQYF,TGCGCCAGCAGTCGGTGGCTTACAGATACGCAGTATTTT,.,few,TRBV4-3,TRBJ2-3
CAIAQSGQSHEQYF,TGTGCCATCGCTCAATCCGGGCAGTCCCACGAGCAGTACTTC,.,many,TRBV10-3,TRBJ2-7
CPTGASVHEQYF,TGCCCTACAGGGGCCAGCGTCCACGAGCAGTACTTC,TRBD1,.,TRBV5-1,TRBJ2-7
CATSSNTKVGDSSYGYTF,TGTGCCACCAGCAGTAATACCAAGGTGGGGGACAGCTCCTATGGCTACACCTTC,TRBD1,once,TRBV15,TRBJ1-2
CASSFKGAQYGYTF,TGTGCCAGCAGTTTTAAGGGGGCGCAATATGGCTACACCTTC,TRBD1,.,TRBV12-3/TRBV12-4,TRBJ1-2
CSVESSQGIEAFF,TGCAGCGTTGAATCCTCACAGGGGATTGAAGCTTTCTTT,TRBD1,few,TRBV29-1,TRBJ1-1
CASRVQGVDSPLHF,TGTGCCAGCAGGGTGCAGGGGGTTGATTCACCCCTCCACTTT,TRBD1,few,TRBV27,TRBJ1-6
CASRLPAGSYGYTF,TGTGCCAGCAGGCTACCAGCAGGGAGCTATGGCTACACCTTC,.,.,TRBV12-3/TRBV12-4,TRBJ1-2
CASSALLPSTDTQYF,TGTGCCAGCAGCGCCCTACTACCTAGCACAGATACGCAGTATTTT,.,.,TRBV9,TRBJ2-3
CASSVGTGIGVGNQPQHF,TGTGCCAGCAGCGTAGGGACAGGGATTGGTGTGGGCAATCAGCCCCAGCATTTT,TRBD1,.,TRBV9,TRBJ1-5
CAIADSNNSPLHF,TGTGCCATCGCCGACAGCAATAATTCACCCCTCCACTTT,.,many,TRBV10-3,TRBJ1-6
CSARGYRVLKGTDTQYF,TGCAGTGCTAGAGGGTACAGGGTTTTAAAGGGTACAGATACGCAGTATTTT,.,few,TRBV20-1,TRBJ2-3
CSAPGTQSSYEQYF,TGCAGTGCTCCCGGGACCCAAAGCTCCTACGAGCAGTACTTC,.,.,TRBV20-1,TRBJ2-7
CASSLAGTSGETQYF,TGCGCCAGCAGCTTGGCCGGGACTAGCGGAGAGACCCAGTACTTC,TRBD2,few,TRBV5-1,TRBJ2-5
CASSPGQGFQETQYF,TGTGCCAGCAGCCCGGGACAGGGGTTCCAAGAGACCCAGTACTTC,TRBD1,few,TRBV9,TRBJ2-5
CASSLIWNTGELFF,TGTGCCAGCAGCTTAATTTGGAACACCGGGGAGCTGTTTTTT,.,few,TRBV11-2,TRBJ2-2
CASKLRTGELFF,TGTGCCAGCAAATTGAGGACCGGGGAGCTGTTTTTT,.,.,TRBV27,TRBJ2-2
CASSPTAYGYTF,TGTGCCAGCAGCCCGACAGCCTATGGCTACACCTTC,.,.,TRBV14,TRBJ1-2
CSARKAGATYEQYF,TGCAGTGCTAGGAAGGCGGGAGCGACCTACGAGCAGTACTTC,TRBD2,.,TRBV20-1,TRBJ2-7
CASSLGTPQETQFF,TGTGCCAGCAGTTTAGGGACACCACAAGAGACCCAGTTCTTC,.,.,TRBV12-3/TRBV12-4,TRBJ2-1
CASSLGAGVNEQYF,TGCGCCAGCAGCTTGGGCGCGGGGGTAAACGAGCAGTACTTC,TRBD2,few,TRBV5-1,TRBJ2-7
CASSPGRGSYNEQFF,TGTGCCAGCAGCCCGGGGCGGGGCTCCTACAATGAGCAGTTCTTC,.,few,TRBV7-9,TRBJ2-1
CASSGGQASYEQYF,TGTGCCAGCAGTGGGGGACAGGCGTCCTACGAGCAGTACTTC,TRBD1,.,TRBV7-9,TRBJ2-7
CSARKSAIWGDEQFF,TGCAGTGCGAGAAAATCGGCGATTTGGGGTGATGAGCAGTTCTTC,.,.,TRBV20-1,TRBJ2-1
CASSYSSAETEAFF,TGTGCCAGCAGTTACTCGTCCGCAGAAACTGAAGCTTTCTTT,.,.,TRBV6-5,TRBJ1-1
CASSLRDREYF,TGTGCCAGCAGCTTAAGGGACAGGGAGTATTTT,TRBD1,.,TRBV7-2,TRBJ2-3
CAALSSYNEQFF,TGTGCGGCACTTAGCTCCTACAATGAGCAGTTCTTC,.,.,TRBV3-1,TRBJ2-1
CASSDGSGSYNEQFF,TGTGCCAGCTCAGACGGGTCAGGCTCCTACAATGAGCAGTTCTTC,.,many,TRBV6-4,TRBJ2-1
CASRGGNQETQYF,TGTGCCTCAAGAGGGGGCAATCAAGAGACCCAGTACTTC,TRBD1,.,TRBV7-6,TRBJ2-5
CSARTRDRYEQYF,TGCAGTGCCCGGACTAGGGATCGGTACGAGCAGTACTTC,TRBD2,.,TRBV20-1,TRBJ2-7
CASSPQAISNQPQHF,TGTGCCAGCAGCCCTCAGGCGATTAGCAATCAGCCCCAGCATTTT,.,.,TRBV7-2,TRBJ1-5
CASTRGASGYYSEQFF,TGTGCCAGCACAAGGGGGGCTAGCGGGTACTACAGTGAGCAGTTCTTC,TRBD2,once,TRBV6-5,TRBJ2-1
CASSGRGLSSGANVLTF,TGTGCCAGCAGCGGGAGGGGTCTTAGCTCTGGGGCCAACGTCCTGACTTTC,TRBD2,few,TRBV27,TRBJ2-6
CASSRPSHGYTF,TGTGCCAGCAGTCGACCTAGTCATGGCTACACCTTC,.,.,TRBV28,TRBJ1-2
CASSQEDRGVDGYTF,TGTGCCAGCAGCCAAGAAGACAGGGGGGTGGATGGCTACACCTTC,TRBD1,few,TRBV4-2,TRBJ1-2
CASSRSGGRGQPQHF,TGTGCCAGCAGTCGCTCAGGGGGTCGGGGTCAGCCCCAGCATTTT,TRBD1,.,TRBV27,TRBJ1-5
CASSPGWGTSTGTQYF,TGTGCCAGCAGCCCCGGATGGGGGACAAGCACAGGTACGCAGTATTTT,.,.,TRBV6-5,TRBJ2-3
CASSQSGAESDEQYF,TGTGCTAGCAGCCAGAGCGGGGCCGAGAGCGATGAGCAGTACTTC,TRBD2,once,TRBV7-7,TRBJ2-5
CAISEFGSGFNEQYF,TGTGCCATCAGTGAATTTGGGTCAGGTTTCAACGAGCAGTACTTC,.,.,TRBV10-3,TRBJ2-7
CSARNQRGGLYNEQFF,TGCAGTGCTAGAAACCAGCGGGGGGGGCTATATAACGAGCAGTTCTTC,TRBD2,.,TRBV20-1,TRBJ2-1
CAIRTGDYEQYF,TGTGCCATCAGGACAGGGGACTACGAGCAGTACTTC,TRBD1,few,TRBV10-3,TRBJ2-7
CASSYSGLAGGPTDTQYF,TGTGCCAGCAGTTACTCGGGTCTAGCGGGGGGTCCCACAGATACGCAGTATTTT,TRBD2,.,TRBV6-5,TRBJ2-3
CASSSRGEDYGYTF,TGTGCCAGCAGCTCACGGGGCGAAGACTATGGCTACACCTTC,.,few,TRBV7-2,TRBJ1-2
CSARDTGRLSYNEQFF,TGCAGTGCTAGAGATACAGGGCGGCTCTCCTACAATGAGCAGTTCTTC,.,many,TRBV20-1,TRBJ2-1
CASSEAGAANEKLFF,TGTGCCAGCAGTGAAGCGGGGGCGGCTAATGAAAAACTGTTTTTT,.,.,TRBV6-1,TRBJ1-4
CSAMRLAEAYEQYF,TGCAGTGCCATGAGACTAGCGGAGGCCTACGAGCAGTACTTC,TRBD2,few,TRBV20-1,TRBJ2-7
CSARFGLAGETLYF,TGCAGTGCTAGGTTCGGTCTAGCGGGGGAGACCCTGTACTTC,TRBD2,once,TRBV20-1,TRBJ2-7
CSARVRGGWREAYGEQFF,TGCAGTGCTAGAGTCCGGGGGGGTTGGCGGGAGGCCTACGGTGAGCAGTTCTTC,TRBD2,few,TRBV20-1,TRBJ2-1
CSASRRSVLGNTQYF,TGCAGTGCTAGTCGCCGATCGGTTTTAGGTAATACGCAGTATTTT,.,.,TRBV20-1,TRBJ2-3
CASSLAGDSYTDTQYF,TGTGCCAGCAGCTTGGCCGGGGACTCGTACACAGATACGCAGTATTTT,.,.,TRBV5-5,TRBJ2-3
CSASSRYGYTF,TGCAGTGCTAGCTCCCGGTATGGCTACACCTTC,.,few,TRBV20-1,TRBJ1-2